This T cell receptor (beta chain) was documented in a study of CD8 T cells in Susac syndrome. Findings and caveats of the study: As the study acknowledged, the number of individuals in its TCR sequencing and HLA analysis was relatively small.

Germline CDR1 and CDR2: SQVTM and ANQGSEA. This CDR3 spans 11 amino acids. V gave up 4 bases and J gave up 11 bases, with 14 bases separating them. This clonotype was recorded only once. What it recognizes is unknown. Random hexamers were used to reverse transcribe an amount of about 0.5 to 1 ug RNA. Each CDR3 protein is one row after TCRdb ran MiXCR on the immunoSEQ multiplex PCR reads. The profile shows roughly 200,000 distinct CDR3 sequences, approximately 94% of them singletons. Through negative isolation, CD4+ and CD8+ T cells were obtained, while TEMRA cells were enriched using FACS. This receptor was obtained from a human donor with multiple sclerosis. This chain connects TRBV29-1 to TRBJ1-1; D ambiguous. Sequencing was done on a sample of CD4+ T cells from PBMCs. The CDR3 DNA follows: TGCAGCGTTGGGAAGCTTTCGGACGCTTTCTTT. Its translation: CSVGKLSDAFF.